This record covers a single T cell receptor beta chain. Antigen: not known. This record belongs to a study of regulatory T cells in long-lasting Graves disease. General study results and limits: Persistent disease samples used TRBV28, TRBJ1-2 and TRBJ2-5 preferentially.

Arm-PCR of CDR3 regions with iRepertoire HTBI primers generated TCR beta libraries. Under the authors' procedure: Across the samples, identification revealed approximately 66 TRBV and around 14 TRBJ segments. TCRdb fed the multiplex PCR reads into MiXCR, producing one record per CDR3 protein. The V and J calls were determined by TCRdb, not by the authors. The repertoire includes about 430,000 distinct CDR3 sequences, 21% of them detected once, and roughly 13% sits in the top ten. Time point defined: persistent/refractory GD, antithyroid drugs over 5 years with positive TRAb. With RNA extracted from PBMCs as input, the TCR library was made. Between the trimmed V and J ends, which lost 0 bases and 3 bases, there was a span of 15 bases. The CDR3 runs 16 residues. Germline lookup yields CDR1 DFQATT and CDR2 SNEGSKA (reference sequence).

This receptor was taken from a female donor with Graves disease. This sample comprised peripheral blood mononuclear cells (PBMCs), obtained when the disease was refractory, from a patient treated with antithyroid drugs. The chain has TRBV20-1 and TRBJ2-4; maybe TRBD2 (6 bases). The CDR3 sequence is CSARETGVGRKNIQYF. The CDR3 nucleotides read TGCAGTGCTAGAGAGACGGGGGTGGGGCGCAAAAACATTCAGTACTTC.